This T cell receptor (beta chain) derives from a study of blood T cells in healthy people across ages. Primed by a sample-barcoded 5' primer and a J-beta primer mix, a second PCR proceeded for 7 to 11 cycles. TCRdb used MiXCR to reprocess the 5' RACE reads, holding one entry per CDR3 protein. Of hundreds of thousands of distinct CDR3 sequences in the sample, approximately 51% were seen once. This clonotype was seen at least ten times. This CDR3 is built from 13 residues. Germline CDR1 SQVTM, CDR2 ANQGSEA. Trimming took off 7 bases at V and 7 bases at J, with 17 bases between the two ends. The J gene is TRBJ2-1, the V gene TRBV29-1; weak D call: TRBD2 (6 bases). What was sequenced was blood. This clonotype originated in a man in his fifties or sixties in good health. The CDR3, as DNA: TGCAGCGCTCAGAGCGGGTGGGGTAATGAGCAGTTCTTC. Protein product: CSAQSGWGNEQFF.